This T cell receptor beta chain comes out of a study of regulatory T cells in long-lasting Graves disease. Germline V gives CDR1 SGHAT, CDR2 FQNNGV. V lost 5 bases, J lost 5 bases, and 16 bases lay in between. The CDR3 is 16 residues long. This clonotype has a count of ten or more. What it recognizes is unknown. Broader study findings: Persistent disease was associated with favored TRBV28 usage and with favored use of TRBJ1-2 and TRBJ2-5. More public clonotypes were shared by persistent patients (about 2,700) than by new patients (about 1,000).

Time point of the sample: newly diagnosed GD, antithyroid drugs for less than 3 months. Extracted PBMC RNA gave rise to the TCR library. Relying on iRepertoire HTBI primers and Arm-PCR of CDR3 regions, the team built TCR beta libraries. TCRdb reprocessed the multiplex PCR reads with MiXCR, giving one entry per CDR3 protein. The sample carries over 200,000 distinct CDR3 sequences, around a sixth recorded once. The sample also formed part of further work on T cells in Graves' hyperthyroidism and ophthalmopathy. That work states: Aged 18 to 65, the patients had hyperthyroidism that was newly diagnosed and had lasted under 2 months.

This clonotype originated in a woman aged 25 to 39 with Graves disease. The sample here was peripheral blood mononuclear cells (PBMCs), taken at new diagnosis, from a patient treated with antithyroid drugs. The chain combines TRBV11-2 with TRBJ1-6; weak D call: TRBD1 (5 bases). Written as DNA, the CDR3 is TGTGCCAGCAGCCTCGGGACCGCCACGAATAATTCACCCCTCCACTTT. Its translation: CASSLGTATNNSPLHF.